These 28 T cell receptor beta chains originate from one sample sequenced in a study of PD-1 blockade in classical Hodgkin lymphoma. The data were produced by immunoSEQ multiplex PCR, yet TCRdb's version contains in-frame clones alone and is incomplete. The profile shows 60,000 or so clones, over 85% of them singletons. The patients all showed relapse after autologous stem cell transplantation, while their brentuximab vedotin exposure varied. The sequenced sample was peripheral blood mononuclear cells (PBMCs), obtained at baseline. The source is a human donor with classical Hodgkin lymphoma.

A single count supports this clone. V gene TRBV7-9 combines with J gene TRBJ2-7, with a possible D match to TRBD2 (7 bases). The CDR3 has 13 amino acids. Per the germline V gene, CDR1 is SEHNR and CDR2 is FQNEAQ (reference sequence). The ends were cut back, 5 bases at V and 6 bases at J, with 14 bases in the middle. As DNA, the CDR3 is TGTGCCAGCAGCGACAGGACTAGGTCCGAGCAGTACTTC. Protein product: CASSDRTRSEQYF. Drawing the rest from reference TRBV7-9 and TRBJ2-7, the complete variable domain is DTGVSQNPRHKITKRGQNVTFRCDPISEHNRLYWYRQTLGQGPEFLTYFQNEAQLEKSRLLSDRFSAERPKGSFSTLEIQRTEQGDSAMYLCASSDRTRSEQYFGPGTRLTVT.

The J gene is TRBJ1-2, the V gene TRBV19, with D hard to call. Trimming removed 3 bases at V and 4 bases at J, with 12 bases between. CDR1 and CDR2 (germline): LNHDA, SQIVND (reference sequence). CDR3 length: 14 amino acids. CDR3 coding DNA: TGTGCCAGTAGTATGGTGATGCAGACCTATGGCTACACCTTC. This gives the protein CASSMVMQTYGYTF.

The chain joins TRBV6-5 to TRBJ1-3, with a possible D match to TRBD1 (5 bases). Germline values: CDR1 MNHEY, CDR2 SVGAGI. Trimming left V 4 bases short and J 0 bases short, with 13 bases between. The CDR3 length is 16 residues. CDR3 sequence: CASSLQGASSGNTIYF. CDR3 DNA sequence: TGTGCCAGCAGTTTACAAGGGGCTTCCTCTGGAAACACCATATATTTT.

The chain uses TRBV7-9 and TRBJ2-5, with TRBD1 identical over 8 bases. This CDR3 is built from 18 residues. Germline V CDR1 and CDR2: SEHNR, FQNEAQ (reference sequence). J lost 2 bases, V lost 9 bases, and 20 bases had no gene match. The CDR3 nucleotides read TGTGCCAGTAGCAAGGCCGGGACAGGCGCCGCGCTACAAGAGACCCAGTACTTC. Protein product: CASSKAGTGAALQETQYF.

The chain couples TRBV30 to TRBJ2-3; TRBD2 is a possible D gene (6 bases). V lost 0 bases, J lost 0 bases, and 16 bases lay in between. CDR3 length equals 17 residues. Per the germline V gene, CDR1 is GTSNPN and CDR2 is SVGIG (reference sequence). The CDR3 DNA reads as TGTGCCTGGAGTGTAAGTCGGACTAAGGCTAGCACAGATACGCAGTATTTT. It translates to CAWSVSRTKASTDTQYF.

This chain links TRBV2 with TRBJ2-4; D is perhaps TRBD1 (6 bases). Germline V gene lookup returns CDR1 SNHLY and CDR2 FYNNEI. The CDR3 is 13 residues long. Trimming pared 5 bases from V and 8 bases from J, leaving 13 bases between. The CDR3 reads CASSKQGPDIQYF. The CDR3 coding sequence is TGTGCCAGCAGTAAACAGGGTCCGGACATTCAGTACTTC.

The chain recombines TRBV5-6 with TRBJ2-5; TRBD1 aligns across 8 bases. There are 15 residues in the CDR3. CDR1 SGHDT and CDR2 YYEEEE come from the germline V gene. J gave up 2 bases and V 4 bases, and 7 bases lay outside the gene matches. This CDR3 is CASSLPGQAQETQYF. The DNA for the CDR3 is TGTGCCAGCAGCCTTCCGGGACAGGCGCAAGAGACCCAGTACTTC.

Of note for this clone: The identical CDR3 is also encoded by other nucleotide sequences in the sample. The chain employs TRBV19 and TRBJ2-7; D gene uncertain. Germline V lookup: CDR1 LNHDA, CDR2 SQIVND (reference sequence). The CDR3 runs to 11 residues. V lost 1 base to trimming and J lost 4 bases, with 2 bases between them. The CDR3, as DNA: TGTGCCAGTAGTATAGGGTACGAGCAGTACTTC. Residues: CASSIGYEQYF.

The J gene is TRBJ1-3, the V gene TRBV7-2; tentatively, D is TRBD1 (6 bases). The V end lost 5 bases, the J end lost 4 bases, and 15 bases lay between the germline ends. The CDR3 consists of 15 residues. Germline-derived CDR1 and CDR2 are SGHTA and FQGNSA. Here the CDR3 reads CASSLRGLVGNTIYF. CDR3 coding DNA: TGTGCCAGCAGCCTTCGGGGGCTGGTAGGAAACACCATATATTTT.

The chain couples TRBV15 to TRBJ2-3; D is tentatively TRBD1 or TRBD2 (6 bases each). CDR3 length: 16 amino acids. V dropped 3 bases and J dropped 3 bases, with 16 bases sitting between them. Germline loops: CDR1 LNHNV, CDR2 YYDKDF (reference sequence). The CDR3 DNA reads TGTGCCACCAGCAGCCGCTTGGGGGCGGGAACAGATACGCAGTATTTT. Residues: CATSSRLGAGTDTQYF.

About this clone itself: Germline and junction disagree at one end, which may indicate a read error. The chain employs TRBV7-7 and TRBJ2-1; D possibly matches TRBD1 or TRBD2 (5 bases each). The CDR3 has 13 residues. The germline V gene has CDR1 SSHAT and CDR2 FNYEAQ (reference sequence). CDR3 DNA sequence: TGTGCTAGCAGCGCTCTCGGGGCCAATGAGCAGTTCTTC. It yields the protein CASSALGANEQFF. Combining the CDR3 with reference TRBV7-7 and TRBJ2-1 gives the whole variable domain GAGVSQSPRYKVTKRGQDVTLRCDPISSHATLYWYQQALGQGPEFLTYFNYEAQPDKSGLPSDRFSAERPEGSISTLTIQRTEQRDSAMYRCASSALGANEQFFGPGTRLTVL.

This rearrangement joins TRBV18 to TRBJ2-1, with TRBD1 identical over 7 bases. V lost 0 bases to trimming and J lost 14 bases; unmatched junction nucleotides: 10. The germline gives CDR1 KGHSH, CDR2 LQKENI. The CDR3 totals 14 residues. The CDR3 DNA follows: TGTGCCAGCTCACCACCCCACGACAGGGTCGATAAGTTCTTC. This codes for CASSPPHDRVDKFF.

This rearrangement joins TRBV2 to TRBJ2-3; D assignment may be TRBD1 or TRBD2 (5 bases each). Trimming took 3 bases from V and 2 from J, leaving 12 bases between them. The V gene's germline CDR1 is SNHLY and CDR2 FYNNEI. This CDR3 spans 15 amino acids. CDR3 amino acids: CASSDGRGLTDTQYF. In DNA form, the CDR3 reads TGTGCCAGCAGTGACGGACGGGGCCTCACAGATACGCAGTATTTT.

The sample holds one count of this clone. The gene calls are TRBV2 and TRBJ1-1; a possible D gene is TRBD1 (6 bases). This CDR3 comprises 15 residues. V lost 2 bases to trimming and J lost 0 bases, with 10 bases between them. The V gene's germline CDR1 is SNHLY and CDR2 FYNNEI. This chain's CDR3 is CASSEKRTVNTEAFF. CDR3 nucleotide sequence: TGTGCCAGCAGTGAAAAGAGGACAGTGAACACTGAAGCTTTCTTT. The whole variable domain, remainder taken from reference TRBV2 and TRBJ1-1, is EPEVTQTPSHQVTQMGQEVILRCVPISNHLYFYWYRQILGQKVEFLVSFYNNEISEKSEIFDDQFSVERPDGSNFTLKIRSTKLEDSAMYFCASSEKRTVNTEAFFGQGTRLTVV.

This clone is a singleton in its sample. The chain links TRBV11-3 to TRBJ2-3; D is undetermined. From germline, CDR1 is SGHNT and CDR2 YENEEA. V gave up 1 base and J gave up 5 bases, with 4 bases separating them. The CDR3 totals 12 residues. As DNA, the CDR3 is TGTGCCAGCAGCTTAGCAGAAGATACGCAGTATTTT. Translated, it gives CASSLAEDTQYF.

V and J are TRBV11-2 and TRBJ1-3; D is undetermined. From germline, CDR1 is SGHAT and CDR2 FQNNGV. The CDR3 totals 14 residues. V gave up 4 bases and J gave up 0 bases, with 7 bases separating them. CDR3 amino acids: CASSSQISGNTIYF. CDR3 sequence (DNA): TGTGCCAGCAGCTCTCAAATCTCTGGAAACACCATATATTTT.

The gene calls are TRBV4-1 and TRBJ2-5; D call uncertain. The germline V gene encodes CDR1 MGHRA and CDR2 YSYEKL. CDR3 size: 15 residues. V lost 2 bases, J lost 1 base, and 11 bases lay in between. CDR3 sequence reads: CASSQFLDGQETQYF. The CDR3 DNA reads as TGCGCCAGCAGCCAATTCTTAGATGGCCAAGAGACCCAGTACTTC.

This rearrangement joins TRBV6-4 to TRBJ2-1; D perhaps matches TRBD2 (5 bases). V was pared by 4 bases and J by 4 bases, with 14 bases between. In germline, CDR1 is MRHNA, CDR2 SNTAGT. This CDR3 is built from 15 residues. In DNA, the CDR3 is TGTGCCAGCAGTGCCGTTGCAGGACTTTACAATGAGCAGTTCTTC. Protein sequence: CASSAVAGLYNEQFF.

This clone occurred once. The chain joins TRBV27 to TRBJ1-1; D perhaps matches TRBD1 (5 bases). Trimming took 5 bases from V and 1 from J, leaving 17 bases between them. CDR3 size: 16 residues. From germline, CDR1 is MNHEY and CDR2 SMNVEV (reference sequence). The CDR3 DNA reads as TGTGCCAGCAGTACAGGACGGGGACTGCGGAACACTGAAGCTTTCTTT. Protein: CASSTGRGLRNTEAFF.

The chain joins TRBV6-1 to TRBJ2-1; no definite D call. CDR3 size: 17 residues. V dropped 4 bases and J dropped 0 bases, with 16 bases sitting between them. The germline V gene encodes CDR1 MNHNS and CDR2 SASEGT. The CDR3 here is CASSAALDGYSYNEQFF. CDR3 coding DNA: TGTGCCAGCAGTGCCGCCCTAGACGGATACTCCTACAATGAGCAGTTCTTC.

This rearrangement joins TRBV6-1 to TRBJ2-1; 8 nucleotides align to TRBD2. CDR1 is MNHNS, CDR2 SASEGT, per germline. With 11 bases clipped from V and 5 bases from J, the junction kept 11 bases outside the gene matches. This CDR3 is built from 14 residues. Written as DNA, the CDR3 is TGTGCCGCTCGGGGGGGTCCCTTAGACAATGAGCAGTTCTTC. Amino acid sequence: CAARGGPLDNEQFF.

This clone was detected a few times. At one end the junction does not follow the germline gene, possibly because of a read error. The chain employs TRBV7-7 and TRBJ2-1; perhaps TRBD1 as D (5 bases). The CDR3 is 16 residues long. Germline CDR1 and CDR2: SSHAT and FNYEAQ (reference sequence). CDR3 DNA: TGTGCTAGCAGCCCCGAAGGGGCCTCCACGTACAATGAGCAGTTCTTC. Encoded protein: CASSPEGASTYNEQFF.

The chain recombines TRBV6-5 with TRBJ2-7; D remains ambiguous. Between the trimmed V and J ends, which lost 5 bases and 7 bases, there was a span of 15 bases. The CDR3 has 13 residues. Germline assignment: CDR1 MNHEY and CDR2 SVGAGI. The CDR3, as DNA: TGTGCCAGCAGTACCCAGGAAGGAGCTGAGCAGTACTTC. This sequence encodes CASSTQEGAEQYF.

The chain carries TRBV7-9 and TRBJ1-6, with TRBD1 as a possible D gene (6 bases). Trimming removed 3 bases from V and 8 bases from J, with 8 bases in between. The CDR3 is 13 residues long. In germline, CDR1 is SEHNR, CDR2 FQNEAQ (reference sequence). CDR3 protein: CASSLDSYSPLHF. As DNA, the CDR3 is TGTGCCAGCAGCTTGGACAGCTATTCACCCCTCCACTTT.

The chain recombines TRBV7-8 with TRBJ2-7; D call uncertain. Germline values: CDR1 SGHVS, CDR2 FQNEAQ. The CDR3 extends over 14 amino acids. Trimming shortened V by 1 base and J by 5 bases, and 12 bases separated the two germline ends. The CDR3 here is CASSLEGLSNEQYF. CDR3 DNA: TGTGCCAGCAGCTTAGAGGGTCTGAGCAACGAGCAGTACTTC.

This chain joins TRBV11-1 and TRBJ2-7; 11 positions match TRBD1. The junction had 6 bases not matched to a gene; V was cut back by 5 bases and J by 3 bases. The germline V gene has CDR1 SGHAT and CDR2 FQDESV (reference sequence). This CDR3 contains 15 residues. CDR3 nucleotide sequence: TGTGCCAGCAGCCTAAGGGGGACAGGGGGCTACGAGCAGTACTTC. Protein product: CASSLRGTGGYEQYF.

The gene calls are TRBV13 and TRBJ2-5; 7 positions agree with TRBD2. Germline V lookup: CDR1 PRHDT, CDR2 FYEKMQ (reference sequence). J lost 2 bases, V lost 2 bases, and 5 bases had no gene match. The CDR3 has 15 amino acids. The CDR3 nucleotides read TGTGCCAGCAGCTTATGGCGGGAGACTCAAGAGACCCAGTACTTC. The encoded protein is CASSLWRETQETQYF.

This rearrangement joins TRBV5-4 to TRBJ2-1, with D perhaps TRBD2 (5 bases). The germline gives CDR1 SGHNT, CDR2 YYREEE (reference sequence). The V end lost 2 bases, the J end lost 4 bases, and 13 bases lay between the germline ends. This CDR3 contains 15 residues. The CDR3 loop is CASSFLDRGYNEQFF. The DNA for the CDR3 is TGTGCCAGCAGCTTTCTGGATCGCGGGTACAATGAGCAGTTCTTC. The full variable domain, with the rest looked up from reference TRBV5-4 and TRBJ2-1, is ETGVTQSPTHLIKTRGQQVTLRCSSQSGHNTVSWYQQALGQGPQFIFQYYREEENGRGNFPPRFSGLQFPNYSSELNVNALELDDSALYLCASSFLDRGYNEQFFGPGTRLTVL.